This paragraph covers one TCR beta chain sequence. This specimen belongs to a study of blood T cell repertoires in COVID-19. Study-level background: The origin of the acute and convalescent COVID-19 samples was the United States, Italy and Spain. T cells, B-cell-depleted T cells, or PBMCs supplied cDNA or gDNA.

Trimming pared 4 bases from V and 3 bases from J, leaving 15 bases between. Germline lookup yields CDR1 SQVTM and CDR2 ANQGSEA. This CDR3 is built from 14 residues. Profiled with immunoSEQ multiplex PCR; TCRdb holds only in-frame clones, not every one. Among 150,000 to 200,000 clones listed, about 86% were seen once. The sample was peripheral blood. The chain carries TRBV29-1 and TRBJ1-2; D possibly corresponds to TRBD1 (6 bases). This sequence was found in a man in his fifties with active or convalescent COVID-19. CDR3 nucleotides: TGCAGCGTTGCTGGGACGGGGGGCCACTATGGCTACACCTTC. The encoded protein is CSVAGTGGHYGYTF.